What follows are 27 T cell receptor beta chains derived from one specimen sequenced in a study of blood T cell repertoires in COVID-19. Sequenced by immunoSEQ multiplex PCR; TCRdb stores in-frame clones only, minus some. The sample lists some 130,000 clones, roughly 83% seen once, with roughly 17% in the top ten. Sequenced: peripheral blood. All receptors derive from a woman in her forties or fifties with acute or convalescent COVID-19.

The chain joins TRBV2 to TRBJ2-7; D not resolved. The length of the CDR3 is 12 residues. The V and J ends lost 6 bases and 3 bases respectively, with 9 bases between them. CDR1 SNHLY and CDR2 FYNNEI come from the germline V gene. The CDR3 region is CASSRYSYEQYF. In DNA, the CDR3 is TGTGCCAGCAGCCGGTACAGCTACGAGCAGTACTTC.

For the CDR3, the DNA is TGTGCCAGCAGCCCGGGGAGGGGGTGGACTAATGAAAAACTGTTTTTT. It is translated as CASSPGRGWTNEKLFF. The chain uses TRBV3-1 (or the pseudogene TRBV3-2) and TRBJ1-4; tentatively, D is TRBD1 (6 bases). The CDR3 length is 16 residues. Germline-derived CDR1 and CDR2 are LGHDT and YNNKEL (reference sequence). The V gene lost 4 bases and the J gene lost 2 bases, with 14 bases spanning the gap.

This chain connects TRBV12-3 or TRBV12-4 to TRBJ1-1, with unresolved D. This CDR3 comprises 13 residues. Deletions cut 3 bases from V and 1 base from J, with 6 bases between. CDR3 DNA: TGTGCCAGCAGTTTGGGCAGGAACACTGAAGCTTTCTTT. This translates into CASSLGRNTEAFF.

The CDR3 loop is CASSQETLAGGYYNEQFF. CDR3 coding DNA: TGTGCCAGCAGCCAAGAGACACTAGCGGGGGGCTACTACAATGAGCAGTTCTTC. The chain is built from TRBV3-1 (or the pseudogene TRBV3-2) and TRBJ2-1; 12 nucleotides match TRBD2. Germline values: CDR1 LGHDT, CDR2 YNNKEL (reference sequence). The CDR3 totals 18 residues. J lost 3 bases, V lost 0 bases, and 6 bases had no gene match.

The V call is TRBV5-1, the J call TRBJ1-2, with 7 nucleotides matching TRBD1. The trim removed 3 bases at V and 6 bases at J, leaving 14 bases unmatched. Looked up from germline, CDR1 is SGHRS and CDR2 is YFSETQ. This CDR3 region has 16 residues. DNA for the CDR3: TGCGCCAGCAGCTCAGGGACAGCCAGGGGAGTTCATGGCTACACCTTC. It yields the protein CASSSGTARGVHGYTF.

This clone was detected a few times. For the CDR3, the DNA is TGTGCCAGCAGGGGGGCGGGAGATACGCAGTATTTT. Protein product: CASRGAGDTQYF. The chain carries TRBV11-2 and TRBJ2-3; a weak D match, TRBD1 (6 bases). The CDR3 contains 12 residues. V was cut by 6 bases and J by 5 bases, with 9 bases left in between. Per the germline V gene, CDR1 is SGHAT and CDR2 is FQNNGV.

V usage is TRBV6-6 and J usage is TRBJ1-2; D might be TRBD1 (6 bases). The CDR3 length is 14 residues. Germline V gene data show CDR1 as MNHNY and CDR2 as SVGAGI (reference sequence). Trimming shortened V by 6 bases and J by 3 bases, and 14 bases separated the two germline ends. The CDR3 region is CASSRVDRHYGYTF. The CDR3 DNA follows: TGTGCCAGCAGCCGTGTGGACAGACACTATGGCTACACCTTC.

This clone appeared a single time. In nucleotides, the CDR3 is TGTGCCAGAAGCTTGGGGAGGGGAAGGGTGAATCAGCCCCAGCATTTT. Translation: CARSLGRGRVNQPQHF. The rearrangement joins TRBV5-3 to TRBJ1-5; TRBD1 might be the D (5 bases). TRBV5-3 is an ORF, and what it does is uncertain. The CDR3 is 16 amino acids. V was trimmed by 0 bases and J by 4 bases, leaving 14 bases between them.

The chain links TRBV19 to TRBJ2-7, with D possibly matching TRBD2 (7 bases). This CDR3 spans 15 amino acids. Looked up from germline, CDR1 is LNHDA and CDR2 is SQIVND (reference sequence). Trimming took off 5 bases at V and 2 bases at J, with 16 bases between the two ends. The CDR3 sequence: CASSRGGGSPYEQYF. CDR3 sequence (DNA): TGTGCCAGTAGTCGGGGAGGGGGGTCACCCTACGAGCAGTACTTC.

V and J are TRBV7-3 and TRBJ2-3; weak D call: TRBD1 (5 bases). The V gene lost 2 bases and the J gene lost 6 bases, with 12 bases spanning the gap. Per germline, CDR1 SGHTA and CDR2 FQGTGA. CDR3 size: 14 residues. The chain's CDR3 is CASSLLPGSDTQYF. The DNA of the CDR3 is TGTGCCAGCAGCTTACTACCAGGGTCGGATACGCAGTATTTT.

This clone occurred a few times. J is TRBJ2-7 and V is TRBV19; 9 positions match TRBD1. The CDR3 spans 14 residues. CDR1 and CDR2 (germline): LNHDA, SQIVND (reference sequence). Trimming took 3 bases from V and 2 from J; bases not matched to a gene: 2. CDR3 nucleotide sequence: TGTGCCAGTAGTATCGGGACAGGGCCCTACGAGCAGTACTTC. It is translated as CASSIGTGPYEQYF.

The chain has TRBV5-1 and TRBJ2-1; D possibly corresponds to TRBD2 (7 bases). Germline CDR1 is SGHRS and CDR2 is YFSETQ. V was pared by 1 base and J by 0 bases, with 11 bases between. CDR3 length: 16 amino acids. The CDR3 DNA is TGCGCCAGCAGCTTGTGGGGGGGCAACTCCTACAATGAGCAGTTCTTC. Residues: CASSLWGGNSYNEQFF.

The chain combines TRBV19 with TRBJ2-3, with D possibly matching TRBD2 (6 bases). CDR3 length equals 14 residues. Trimming left V 4 bases short and J 4 bases short, with 12 bases between. Germline CDR1 LNHDA, CDR2 SQIVND (reference sequence). CDR3 region: CASSTGTLADTQYF. In DNA, the CDR3 is TGTGCCAGTAGTACCGGGACTCTAGCAGATACGCAGTATTTT.

The chain uses TRBV28 and TRBJ1-4, with 7 nucleotides matching TRBD1. The CDR3 consists of 14 residues. The J segment lost 4 bases and the V segment lost 4 bases, leaving 3 bases of the junction unmatched. The V gene's germline CDR1 is MDHEN and CDR2 SYDVKM. The CDR3 bases are TGTGCCAGCAGTTCGGGACAGATTAATGAAAAACTGTTTTTT. Its protein product is CASSSGQINEKLFF.

In this sample, this clone turned up once. The chain employs TRBV10-2 and TRBJ2-3; 9 positions match TRBD2. Per the germline V gene, CDR1 is WSHSY and CDR2 is SAAADI. The CDR3 runs to 17 residues. V was clipped by 2 bases and J by 4 bases; unmatched bases: 10. The CDR3: CASSEGTSYGNPDTQYF. CDR3 nucleotides: TGCGCCAGCAGTGAGGGGACTAGCTACGGAAATCCAGATACGCAGTATTTT.

J is TRBJ2-7 and V is TRBV12-3 or TRBV12-4, with D possibly TRBD2 on 6 matching bases. Trimming removed 5 bases at V and 0 bases at J, with 8 bases between. There are 13 residues in the CDR3. CDR3 in DNA: TGTGCCAGCAGTCGGGACTTCTCCTACGAGCAGTACTTC. This gives the protein CASSRDFSYEQYF.

The V and J genes are TRBV7-8 and TRBJ2-7, with no clear D. With 1 base removed from V and 0 bases from J, the gap between germline ends came to 7 bases. CDR3 length: 14 residues. In germline, CDR1 is SGHVS, CDR2 FQNEAQ. The CDR3 protein is CASSLESNSYEQYF. CDR3 sequence (DNA): TGTGCCAGCAGCTTAGAGAGTAACTCCTACGAGCAGTACTTC.

The chain links TRBV7-9 to TRBJ1-5, with D possibly TRBD1 on 6 matching bases. Germline loops: CDR1 SEHNR, CDR2 FQNEAQ (reference sequence). Trimming took 5 bases from V and 5 from J, leaving 10 bases between them. The CDR3 has 13 residues. The CDR3 region is CASSLQGDQPQHF. Here the CDR3 DNA reads TGTGCCAGCAGCCTACAGGGAGATCAGCCCCAGCATTTT. Supplemented by reference TRBV7-9 and TRBJ1-5, the full variable domain reads DTGVSQNPRHKITKRGQNVTFRCDPISEHNRLYWYRQTLGQGPEFLTYFQNEAQLEKSRLLSDRFSAERPKGSFSTLEIQRTEQGDSAMYLCASSLQGDQPQHFGDGTRLSIL.

V gene TRBV6-5 combines with J gene TRBJ2-7, with TRBD1 identical over 9 bases. This CDR3 contains 14 residues. The V and J ends lost 5 bases and 6 bases, in that order; junction bases with no gene match: 8. The germline V gene has CDR1 MNHEY and CDR2 SVGAGI. In DNA form, the CDR3 reads TGTGCCAGCAGTAACAGGGGGCGAGGTCCCGAGCAGTACTTC. It codes for CASSNRGRGPEQYF.

The chain recombines TRBV12-3 or TRBV12-4 with TRBJ2-7, with 12 bases matching TRBD2. The CDR3 covers 13 residues. V shed 8 bases, J shed 2 bases, and the junction held 1 base outside the gene matches. The CDR3 nucleotides are TGTGCCAGCCGACTAGCGGGGGCCTACGAGCAGTACTTC. Protein sequence: CASRLAGAYEQYF.

The chain joins TRBV2 to TRBJ2-5; 10 bases align to TRBD1. CDR1 is SNHLY and CDR2 is FYNNEI in the germline V gene. The trim removed 1 base at V and 3 bases at J, leaving 2 bases unmatched. The CDR3 spans 15 residues. In nucleotides, the CDR3 is TGTGCCAGCAGTGAAGGGGGACAGGGGAAAGAGACCCAGTACTTC. Translating it yields CASSEGGQGKETQYF.

This clone was observed a few times. V and J are TRBV27 and TRBJ2-7; the match to TRBD1 covers 9 bases. Germline lookup yields CDR1 MNHEY and CDR2 SMNVEV (reference sequence). The length of the CDR3 is 16 residues. The V and J ends lost 5 bases and 5 bases, in that order; junction bases with no gene match: 13. CDR3 coding DNA: TGTGCCAGCAGTCCACGACCTGGGACAGGGACACACGAGCAGTACTTC. It specifies CASSPRPGTGTHEQYF.

The chain uses TRBV27 and TRBJ1-1, with D possibly matching TRBD1 (6 bases). Trimming shortened V by 3 bases and J by 5 bases, and 13 bases separated the two germline ends. The CDR3 sequence is 14 residues long. The germline CDR1 and CDR2 sequences are MNHEY and SMNVEV (reference sequence). In DNA form, the CDR3 reads TGTGCCAGCAGTTTTCAGGGGTCGCGGACTGAAGCTTTCTTT. Translating gives CASSFQGSRTEAFF.

V gene TRBV6-1 combines with J gene TRBJ2-3, with no clear D. Germline CDR1 is MNHNS and CDR2 is SASEGT. Trimming took 0 bases from V and 4 from J, leaving 17 bases between them. This CDR3 contains 17 residues. CDR3 residues: CASSEAALEQWSDTQYF. CDR3 sequence (DNA): TGTGCCAGCAGTGAAGCTGCCCTCGAACAGTGGTCAGATACGCAGTATTTT.

The V and J genes are TRBV5-5 and TRBJ2-7, with a possible D match to TRBD1 (6 bases). With 4 bases removed from V and 3 bases from J, the gap between germline ends came to 20 bases. Germline V gives CDR1 SGHKS, CDR2 YYEKEE (reference sequence). CDR3 length equals 16 residues. The CDR3 protein is CASSPNPGQMIYEQYF. DNA for the CDR3: TGTGCCAGCAGCCCGAATCCGGGACAAATGATCTACGAGCAGTACTTC.

The chain carries TRBV13 and TRBJ1-2, with 7 bases matching TRBD1. V trimming: 5 bases; J trimming: 6 bases; junction bases outside the gene matches: 9. The CDR3 runs to 14 residues. CDR1 is PRHDT, CDR2 FYEKMQ, per germline (reference sequence). The CDR3 reads CASSRYDRENGYTF. CDR3 sequence (DNA): TGTGCCAGCAGCCGTTACGACAGGGAGAATGGCTACACCTTC.

This clone has more than one count but fewer than ten. The genes are TRBV12-3 or TRBV12-4 and TRBJ1-4; 7 bases are a match to TRBD1. CDR3 length equals 12 residues. After removal of 5 bases from V and 11 bases from J, the junction contained 5 bases not matched to a gene. The CDR3 DNA reads as TGTGCCAGCAGTATTACACAGGGGAAACTGTTTTTT. Protein sequence: CASSITQGKLFF.